The present entry profiles one T cell receptor beta chain with its context. These data belong to a study of blood T cell repertoires in COVID-19. The overall study: Researchers got acute and convalescent COVID-19 samples from the United States, Italy and Spain.

CDR3 length: 14 amino acids. The J segment lost 4 bases and the V segment lost 5 bases, leaving 8 bases of the junction unmatched. Germline V gives CDR1 SGHKS, CDR2 YYEKEE (reference sequence). Clones were read by immunoSEQ multiplex PCR, and TCRdb kept only the in-frame ones, dropping some. The sample lists a few hundred thousand clones; about 87% were seen once. V gene TRBV5-5 combines with J gene TRBJ1-2, with 7 bases lining up with TRBD1. Sequencing was carried out using peripheral blood. The receptor comes from a woman aged 25 to 39 who had recovered from COVID-19. The CDR3 here is CASSSLTGPYGYTF. CDR3 sequence (DNA): TGTGCCAGCAGTTCCTTGACAGGGCCCTATGGCTACACCTTC.